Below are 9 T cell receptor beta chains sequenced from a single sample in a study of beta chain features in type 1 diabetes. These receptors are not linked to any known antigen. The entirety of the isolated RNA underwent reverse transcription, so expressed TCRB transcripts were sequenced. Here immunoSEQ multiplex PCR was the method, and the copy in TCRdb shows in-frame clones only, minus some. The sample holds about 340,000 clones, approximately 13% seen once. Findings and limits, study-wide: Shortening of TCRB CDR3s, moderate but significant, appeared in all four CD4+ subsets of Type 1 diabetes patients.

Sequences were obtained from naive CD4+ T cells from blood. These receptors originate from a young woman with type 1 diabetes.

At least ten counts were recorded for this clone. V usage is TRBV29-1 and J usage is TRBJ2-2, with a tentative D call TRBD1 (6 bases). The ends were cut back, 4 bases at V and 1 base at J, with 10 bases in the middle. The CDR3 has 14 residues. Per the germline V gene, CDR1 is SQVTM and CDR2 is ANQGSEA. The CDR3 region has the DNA TGCAGCGTTGTCCGACAGGAGAACACCGGGGAGCTGTTTTTT. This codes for CSVVRQENTGELFF.

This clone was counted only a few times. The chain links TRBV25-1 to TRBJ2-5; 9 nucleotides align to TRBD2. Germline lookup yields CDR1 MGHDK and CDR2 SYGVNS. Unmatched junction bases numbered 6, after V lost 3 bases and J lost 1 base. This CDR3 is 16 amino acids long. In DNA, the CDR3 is TGTGCCAGCAGTGATTTTCCTAGCGGGACCCAAGAGACCCAGTACTTC. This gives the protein CASSDFPSGTQETQYF.

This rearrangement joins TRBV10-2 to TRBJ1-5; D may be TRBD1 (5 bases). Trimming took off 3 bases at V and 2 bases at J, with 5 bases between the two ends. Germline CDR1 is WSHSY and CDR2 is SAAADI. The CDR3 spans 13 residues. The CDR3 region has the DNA TGCGCCAGCAGTGAACAGGGCAATCAGCCCCAGCATTTT. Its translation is CASSEQGNQPQHF.

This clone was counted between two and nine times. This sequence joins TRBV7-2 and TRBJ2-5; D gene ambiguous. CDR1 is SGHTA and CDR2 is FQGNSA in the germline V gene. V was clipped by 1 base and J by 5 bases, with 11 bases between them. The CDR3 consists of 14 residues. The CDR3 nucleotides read TGTGCCAGCAGCTTAGGTCCTGCGCTCGAGACCCAGTACTTC. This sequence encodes CASSLGPALETQYF.

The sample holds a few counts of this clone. The CDR3 spells CASSPGTSRTTDTQYF. The CDR3 region has the DNA TGTGCCAGCAGCCCCGGGACTAGCCGAACCACAGATACGCAGTATTTT. The rearrangement uses TRBV7-2 and TRBJ2-3; TRBD2 agrees at 9 bases. J was trimmed by 2 bases and V by 5 bases; bases with no gene match: 8. There are 16 residues in the CDR3. Germline loops: CDR1 SGHTA, CDR2 FQGNSA.

The DNA for the CDR3 is TGTGCCAGCAGCCCCCGACTATATCGGGCAGATACGCAGTATTTT. The encoded protein is CASSPRLYRADTQYF. This chain uses TRBV11-2 with TRBJ2-3; D is possibly TRBD2 (5 bases). Trimming left V 5 bases short and J 4 bases short, with 16 bases between. The CDR3 has 15 residues. Germline V gene data show CDR1 as SGHAT and CDR2 as FQNNGV.

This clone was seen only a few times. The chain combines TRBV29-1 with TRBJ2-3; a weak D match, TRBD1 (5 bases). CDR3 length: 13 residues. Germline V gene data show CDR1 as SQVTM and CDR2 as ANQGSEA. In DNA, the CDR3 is TGCAACGCCGATGGTCCAGGGACAGATACGCAGTATTTT. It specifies CNADGPGTDTQYF.

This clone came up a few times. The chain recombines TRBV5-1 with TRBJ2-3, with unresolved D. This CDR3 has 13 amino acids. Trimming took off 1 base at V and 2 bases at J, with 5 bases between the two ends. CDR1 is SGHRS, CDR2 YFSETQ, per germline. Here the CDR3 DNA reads TGCGCCAGCAGCTTGCCTCCCACAGATACGCAGTATTTT. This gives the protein CASSLPPTDTQYF.

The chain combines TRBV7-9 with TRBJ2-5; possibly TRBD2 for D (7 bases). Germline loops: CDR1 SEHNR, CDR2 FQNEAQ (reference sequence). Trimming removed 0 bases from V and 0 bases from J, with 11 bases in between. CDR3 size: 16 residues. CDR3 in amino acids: CASSLAGGEYQETQYF. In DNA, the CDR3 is TGTGCCAGCAGCTTAGCAGGGGGGGAGTACCAAGAGACCCAGTACTTC.